This T cell receptor (beta chain) originates from a study of T-cell reconstitution after alpha-beta-depleted transplantation in children. Study-level points and caveats: Where alpha-beta T cells came from about two months after transplant was reportedly several hundred expanded graft clones. Counts and diversity of T cells one year after transplant came mostly from newly produced T cells. Surviving recipient T cells and thymic progenitors underlay high day-60 TCRbeta diversity in some patients.

Many counts were recorded for this clonotype. Its antigen is still unknown. During its preparation, the TCRbeta library received unique molecular identifiers. Each CDR3 protein is one row after TCRdb ran MiXCR on the PCR reads. The sample yields approximately 210,000 distinct CDR3 sequences, about 15% seen once. The sequences come from PBMCs, mostly from graft donor cells, collected 360 days after TCRalphabeta/CD19-depleted stem cell transplant. The clonotype originates from a male patient aged 2-9 years who had a stem cell transplant for acute lymphoblastic leukemia, so the T cells may come from the graft donor.

The CDR3 DNA sequence: TGTGCCAGCAGCACAACAGATACGCAGTATTTT. Translating gives CASSTTDTQYF. The rearrangement uses TRBV11-2 and TRBJ2-3; the D is unclear. Germline V gene sequence: CDR1 SGHAT, CDR2 FQNNGV. V shed 5 bases and J shed 3 bases, with 3 bases lying between them. The CDR3 has 11 amino acids. The whole variable domain, filled in from reference TRBV11-2 and TRBJ2-3, reads EAGVAQSPRYKIIEKRQSVAFWCNPISGHATLYWYQQILGQGPKLLIQFQNNGVVDDSQLPKDRFSAERLKGVDSTLKIQPAKLEDSAVYLCASSTTDTQYFGPGTRLTVL.